This TCR beta chain was captured in a study of cytomegalovirus exposure and HLA in healthy donors. There are 15 residues in the CDR3. Trimming removed 4 bases at V and 0 bases at J, with 13 bases between. CDR1 and CDR2 (germline): SNHLY, FYNNEI. The PCR employed 60 Vbeta primers together with 13 Jbeta primers. Libraries were prepared by immunoSEQ multiplex PCR; TCRdb keeps only in-frame clonotypes and omits some of them. The sample lists 140,000 or so clones; nearly 90% were seen once. The TCR sequence derives from a woman aged 40 to 50 in good health and CMV-seronegative. The gene calls are TRBV2 and TRBJ2-7; maybe TRBD1 (5 bases). Sequenced material: PBMCs. In DNA form, the CDR3 reads TGTGCCAGCAGTGTAACAGGTACGACCTCCTACGAGCAGTACTTC. Translated, it gives CASSVTGTTSYEQYF.